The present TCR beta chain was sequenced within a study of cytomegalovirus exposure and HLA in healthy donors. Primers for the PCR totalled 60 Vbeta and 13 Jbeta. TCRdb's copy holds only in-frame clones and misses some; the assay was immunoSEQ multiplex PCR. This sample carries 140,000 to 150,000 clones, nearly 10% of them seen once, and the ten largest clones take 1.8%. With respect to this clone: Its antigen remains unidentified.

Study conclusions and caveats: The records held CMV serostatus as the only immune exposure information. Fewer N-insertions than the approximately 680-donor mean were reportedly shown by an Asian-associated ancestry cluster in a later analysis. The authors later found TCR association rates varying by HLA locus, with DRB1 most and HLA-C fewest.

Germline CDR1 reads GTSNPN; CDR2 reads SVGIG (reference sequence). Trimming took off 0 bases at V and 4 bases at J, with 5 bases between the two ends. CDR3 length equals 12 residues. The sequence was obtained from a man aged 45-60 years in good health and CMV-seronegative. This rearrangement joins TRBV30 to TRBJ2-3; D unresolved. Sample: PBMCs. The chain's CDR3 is CAWSVLPDTQYF. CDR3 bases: TGTGCCTGGAGTGTACTGCCAGATACGCAGTATTTT.